The subject of this entry is one TCR beta chain. Its antigen is unidentified. The method was immunoSEQ multiplex PCR; TCRdb's version includes in-frame clones alone and lacks a portion of them. The sample shows about 88,000 clones, 90% to 95% of them seen only once. The data were obtained in a study of Tregs in tolerant kidney transplant recipients. Between the trimmed V and J ends, which lost 5 bases and 0 bases, there was a span of 13 bases. This CDR3 is built from 15 residues. Germline assignment: CDR1 MGHRA and CDR2 YSYEKL. Study-level results: Biological reproducibility was not directly addressed, but technical replication error appeared minimal. The most relevant donor-specific Treg TCRbeta repertoire apparently came from expansion with activated donor B cells.

The material sequenced was CD8+ T cells from blood. The chain is built from TRBV4-1 and TRBJ1-2; D gene uncertain. The receptor's source is a human donor in good health. CDR3 sequence reads: CASSEFMGANYGYTF. The CDR3 DNA sequence: TGCGCCAGCAGCGAGTTTATGGGAGCTAACTATGGCTACACCTTC.